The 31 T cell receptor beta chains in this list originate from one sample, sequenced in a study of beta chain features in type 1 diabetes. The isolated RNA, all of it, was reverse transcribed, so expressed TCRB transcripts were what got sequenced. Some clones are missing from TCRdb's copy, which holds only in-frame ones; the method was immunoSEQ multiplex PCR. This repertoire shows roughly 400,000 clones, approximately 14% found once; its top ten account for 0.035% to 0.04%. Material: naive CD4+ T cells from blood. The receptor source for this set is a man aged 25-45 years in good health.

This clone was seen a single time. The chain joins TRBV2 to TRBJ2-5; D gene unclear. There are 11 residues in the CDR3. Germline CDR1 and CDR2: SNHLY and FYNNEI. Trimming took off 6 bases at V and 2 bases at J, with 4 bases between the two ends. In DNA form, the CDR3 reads TGTGCCAGCAGCTGGCAAGAGACCCAGTACTTC. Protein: CASSWQETQYF. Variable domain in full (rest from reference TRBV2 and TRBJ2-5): EPEVTQTPSHQVTQMGQEVILRCVPISNHLYFYWYRQILGQKVEFLVSFYNNEISEKSEIFDDQFSVERPDGSNFTLKIRSTKLEDSAMYFCASSWQETQYFGPGTRLLVL.

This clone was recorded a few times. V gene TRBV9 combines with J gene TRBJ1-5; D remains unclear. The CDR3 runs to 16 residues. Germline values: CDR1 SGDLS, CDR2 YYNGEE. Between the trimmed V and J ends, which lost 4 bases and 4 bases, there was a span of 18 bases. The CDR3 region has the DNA TGTGCCAGCAGCCCAGGCCCGGTAGGGCAAAATCAGCCCCAGCATTTT. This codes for CASSPGPVGQNQPQHF.

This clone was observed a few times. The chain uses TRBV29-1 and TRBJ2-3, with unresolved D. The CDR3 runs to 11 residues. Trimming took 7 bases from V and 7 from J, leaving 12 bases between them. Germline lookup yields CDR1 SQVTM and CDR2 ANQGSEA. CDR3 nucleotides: TGCAGCGCAAGAGAACCCAATACGCAGTATTTT. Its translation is CSAREPNTQYF.

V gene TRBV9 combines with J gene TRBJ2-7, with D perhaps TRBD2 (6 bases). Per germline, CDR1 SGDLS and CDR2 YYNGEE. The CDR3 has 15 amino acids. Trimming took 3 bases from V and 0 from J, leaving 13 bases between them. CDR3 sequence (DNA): TGTGCCAGCAGCGAGGGGACTCGCAGCTCCTACGAGCAGTACTTC. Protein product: CASSEGTRSSYEQYF.

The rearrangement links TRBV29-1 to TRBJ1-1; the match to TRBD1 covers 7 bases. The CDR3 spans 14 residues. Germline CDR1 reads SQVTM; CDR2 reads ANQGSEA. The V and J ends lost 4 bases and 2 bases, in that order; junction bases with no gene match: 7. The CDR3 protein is CSVVQGRFNTEAFF. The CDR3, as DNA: TGCAGCGTTGTACAGGGGCGTTTTAACACTGAAGCTTTCTTT.

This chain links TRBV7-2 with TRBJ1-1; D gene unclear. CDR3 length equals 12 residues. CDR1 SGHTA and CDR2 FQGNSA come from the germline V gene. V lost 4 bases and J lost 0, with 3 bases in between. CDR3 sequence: CASSSMNTEAFF. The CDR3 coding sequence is TGTGCCAGCAGCTCGATGAACACTGAAGCTTTCTTT.

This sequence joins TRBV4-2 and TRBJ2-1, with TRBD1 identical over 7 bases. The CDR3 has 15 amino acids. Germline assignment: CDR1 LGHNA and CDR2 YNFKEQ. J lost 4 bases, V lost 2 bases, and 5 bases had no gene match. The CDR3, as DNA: TGTGCCAGCAGCCAACCCGGGACAGATTACAATGAGCAGTTCTTC. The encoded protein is CASSQPGTDYNEQFF.

CDR3 region: CASSRTGPSYNEQFF. The CDR3 nucleotides read TGTGCCAGTAGCCGGACAGGGCCTTCCTACAATGAGCAGTTCTTC. This chain joins TRBV19 and TRBJ2-1; 8 nucleotides agree with TRBD1. This CDR3 spans 15 amino acids. The ends lost 6 bases at V and 1 base at J; junction bases unmatched: 5. Looked up from germline, CDR1 is LNHDA and CDR2 is SQIVND (reference sequence).

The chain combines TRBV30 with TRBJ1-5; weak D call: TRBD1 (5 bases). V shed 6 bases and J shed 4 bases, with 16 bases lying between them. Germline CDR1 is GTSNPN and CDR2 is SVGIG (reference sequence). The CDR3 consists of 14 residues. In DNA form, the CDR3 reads TGTGCCTGTAGCGTGGGCAGGGCGAATCAGCCCCAGCATTTT. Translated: CACSVGRANQPQHF.

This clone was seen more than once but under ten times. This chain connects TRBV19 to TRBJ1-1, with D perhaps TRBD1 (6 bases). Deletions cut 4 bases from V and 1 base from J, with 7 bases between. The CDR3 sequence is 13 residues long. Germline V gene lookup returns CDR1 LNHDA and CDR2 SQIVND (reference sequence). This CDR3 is CASSTGQNTEAFF. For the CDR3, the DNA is TGTGCCAGTAGTACGGGACAGAACACTGAAGCTTTCTTT.

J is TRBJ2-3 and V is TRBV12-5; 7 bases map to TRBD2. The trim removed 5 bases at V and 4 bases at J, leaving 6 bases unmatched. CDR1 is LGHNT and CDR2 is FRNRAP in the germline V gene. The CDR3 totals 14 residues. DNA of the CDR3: TGTGCTAGTGGTGATAGCGGGCCCGCAGATACGCAGTATTTT. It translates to CASGDSGPADTQYF.

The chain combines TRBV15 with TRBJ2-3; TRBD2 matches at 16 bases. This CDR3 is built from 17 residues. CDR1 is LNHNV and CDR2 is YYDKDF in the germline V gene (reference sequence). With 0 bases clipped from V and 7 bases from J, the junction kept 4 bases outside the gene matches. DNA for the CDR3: TGTGCCACCAGCAGAGAGGGACTAGCGGGAGGGCCCTATACGCAGTATTTT. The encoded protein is CATSREGLAGGPYTQYF.

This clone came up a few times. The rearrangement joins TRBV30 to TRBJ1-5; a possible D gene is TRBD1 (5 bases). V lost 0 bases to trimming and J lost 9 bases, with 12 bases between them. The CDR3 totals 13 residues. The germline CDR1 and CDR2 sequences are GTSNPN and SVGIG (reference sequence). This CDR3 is CAWSVRGEGPQHF. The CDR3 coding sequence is TGTGCCTGGAGTGTAAGGGGAGAAGGGCCCCAGCATTTT.

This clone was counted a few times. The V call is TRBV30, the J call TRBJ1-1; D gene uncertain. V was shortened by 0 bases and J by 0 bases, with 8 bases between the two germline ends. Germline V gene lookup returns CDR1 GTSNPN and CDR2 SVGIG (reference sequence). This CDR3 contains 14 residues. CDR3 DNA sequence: TGTGCCTGGAGTGTTAGAGTAATGAACACTGAAGCTTTCTTT. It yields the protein CAWSVRVMNTEAFF.

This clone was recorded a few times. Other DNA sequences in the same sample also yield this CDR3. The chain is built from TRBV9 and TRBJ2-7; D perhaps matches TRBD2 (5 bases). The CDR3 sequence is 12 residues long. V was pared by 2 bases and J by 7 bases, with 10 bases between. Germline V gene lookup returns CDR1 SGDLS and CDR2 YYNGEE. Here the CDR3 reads CASSVRGGEQYF. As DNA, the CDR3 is TGTGCCAGCAGCGTTCGGGGTGGGGAGCAGTACTTC. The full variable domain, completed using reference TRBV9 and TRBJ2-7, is DSGVTQTPKHLITATGQRVTLRCSPRSGDLSVYWYQQSLDQGLQFLIQYYNGEERAKGNILERFSAQQFPDLHSELNLSSLELGDSALYFCASSVRGGEQYFGPGTRLTVT.

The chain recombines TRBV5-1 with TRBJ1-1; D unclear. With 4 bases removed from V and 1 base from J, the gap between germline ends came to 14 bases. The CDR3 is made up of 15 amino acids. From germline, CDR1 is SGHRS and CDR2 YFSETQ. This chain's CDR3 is CASSTSILKNTEAFF. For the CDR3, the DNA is TGCGCCAGCAGCACTAGTATACTGAAGAACACTGAAGCTTTCTTT.

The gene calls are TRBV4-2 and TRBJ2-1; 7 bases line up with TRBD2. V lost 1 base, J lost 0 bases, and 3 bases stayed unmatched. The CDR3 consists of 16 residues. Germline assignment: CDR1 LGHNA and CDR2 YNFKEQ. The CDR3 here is CASSQGAGNSYNEQFF. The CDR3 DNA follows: TGTGCCAGCAGCCAAGGAGCGGGAAACTCCTACAATGAGCAGTTCTTC.

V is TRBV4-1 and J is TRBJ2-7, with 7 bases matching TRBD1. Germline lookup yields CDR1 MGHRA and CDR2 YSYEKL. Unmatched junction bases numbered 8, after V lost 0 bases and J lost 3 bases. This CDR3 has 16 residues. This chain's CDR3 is CASSQDWGTDYYEQYF. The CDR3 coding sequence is TGCGCCAGCAGCCAAGATTGGGGGACAGATTACTACGAGCAGTACTTC.

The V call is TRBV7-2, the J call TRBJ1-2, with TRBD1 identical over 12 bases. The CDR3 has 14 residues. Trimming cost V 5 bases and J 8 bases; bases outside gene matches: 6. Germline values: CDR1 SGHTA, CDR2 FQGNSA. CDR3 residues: CASSRDRGLSGYTF. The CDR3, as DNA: TGTGCCAGCAGCCGGGACAGGGGGCTGTCAGGCTACACCTTC.

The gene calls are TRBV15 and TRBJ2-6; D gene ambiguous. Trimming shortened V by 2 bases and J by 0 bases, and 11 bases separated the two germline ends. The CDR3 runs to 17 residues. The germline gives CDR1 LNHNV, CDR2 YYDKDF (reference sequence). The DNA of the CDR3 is TGTGCCACCAGCAGAACCGACTTGGCCTCTGGGGCCAACGTCCTGACTTTC. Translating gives CATSRTDLASGANVLTF. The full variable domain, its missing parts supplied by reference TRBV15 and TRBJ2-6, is DAMVIQNPRYQVTQFGKPVTLSCSQTLNHNVMYWYQQKSSQAPKLLFHYYDKDFNNEADTPDNFQSRRPNTSFCFLDIRSPGLGDTAMYLCATSRTDLASGANVLTFGAGSRLTVL.

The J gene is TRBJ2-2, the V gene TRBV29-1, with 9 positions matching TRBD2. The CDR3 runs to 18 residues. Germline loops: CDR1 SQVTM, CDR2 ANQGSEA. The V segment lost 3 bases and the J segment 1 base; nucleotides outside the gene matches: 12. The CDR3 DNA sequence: TGCAGCGTTGAGATTTACCTACTAGCGGGCCTGAACACCGGGGAGCTGTTTTTT. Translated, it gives CSVEIYLLAGLNTGELFF.

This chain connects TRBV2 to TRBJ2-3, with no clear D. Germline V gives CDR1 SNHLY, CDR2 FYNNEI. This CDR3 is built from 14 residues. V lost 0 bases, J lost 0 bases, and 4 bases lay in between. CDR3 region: CASSEATSTDTQYF. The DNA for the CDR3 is TGTGCCAGCAGTGAAGCCACTAGCACAGATACGCAGTATTTT.

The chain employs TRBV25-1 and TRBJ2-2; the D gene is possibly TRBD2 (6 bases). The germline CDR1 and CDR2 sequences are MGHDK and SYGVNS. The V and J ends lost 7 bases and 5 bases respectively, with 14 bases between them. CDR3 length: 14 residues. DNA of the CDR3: TGTGCCAGCAAAGCCCTAGCGATAACCGGGGAGCTGTTTTTT. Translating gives CASKALAITGELFF.

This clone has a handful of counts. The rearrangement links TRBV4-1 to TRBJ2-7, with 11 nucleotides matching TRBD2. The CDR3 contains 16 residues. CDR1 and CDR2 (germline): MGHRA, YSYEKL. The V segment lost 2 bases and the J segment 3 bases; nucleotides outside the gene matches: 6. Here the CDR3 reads CASSQNLAGGRYEQYF. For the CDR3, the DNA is TGCGCCAGCAGCCAAAATCTAGCGGGGGGTCGCTACGAGCAGTACTTC.

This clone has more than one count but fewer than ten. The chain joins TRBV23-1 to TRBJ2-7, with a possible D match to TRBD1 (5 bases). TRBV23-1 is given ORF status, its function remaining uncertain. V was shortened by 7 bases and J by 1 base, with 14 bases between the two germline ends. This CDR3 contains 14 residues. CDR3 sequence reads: CASKGSAQSYEQYV. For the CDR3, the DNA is TGCGCCAGCAAGGGGTCAGCACAATCCTACGAGCAGTACGTC.

The chain's CDR3 is CAGGSEQYV. The CDR3, as DNA: TGTGCCGGGGGGTCCGAGCAGTACGTC. V and J are TRBV30 and TRBJ2-7; maybe TRBD2 (6 bases). The CDR3 runs to 9 residues. Trimming shortened V by 8 bases and J by 6 bases, and 8 bases separated the two germline ends. Germline CDR1 GTSNPN, CDR2 SVGIG (reference sequence).

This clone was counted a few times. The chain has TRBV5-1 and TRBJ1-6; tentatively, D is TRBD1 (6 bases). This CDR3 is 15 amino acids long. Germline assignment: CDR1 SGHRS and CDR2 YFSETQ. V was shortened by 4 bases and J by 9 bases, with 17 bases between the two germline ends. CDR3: CASSLQTGYGSPLHF. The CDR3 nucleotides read TGCGCCAGCAGCCTCCAAACAGGGTACGGTTCACCCCTCCACTTT.

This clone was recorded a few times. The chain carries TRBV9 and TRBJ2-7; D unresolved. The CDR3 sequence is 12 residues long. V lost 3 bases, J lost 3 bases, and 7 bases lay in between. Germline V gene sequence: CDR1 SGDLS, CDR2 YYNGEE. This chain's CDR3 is CASSEGNYEQYF. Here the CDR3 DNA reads TGTGCCAGCAGCGAAGGAAACTACGAGCAGTACTTC.

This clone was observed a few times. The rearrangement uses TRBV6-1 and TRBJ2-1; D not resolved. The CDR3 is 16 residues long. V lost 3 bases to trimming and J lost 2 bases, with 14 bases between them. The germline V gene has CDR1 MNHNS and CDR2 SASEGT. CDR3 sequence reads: CASSDPLKGPYNEQFF. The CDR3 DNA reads TGTGCCAGCAGTGACCCCCTGAAAGGACCCTACAATGAGCAGTTCTTC.

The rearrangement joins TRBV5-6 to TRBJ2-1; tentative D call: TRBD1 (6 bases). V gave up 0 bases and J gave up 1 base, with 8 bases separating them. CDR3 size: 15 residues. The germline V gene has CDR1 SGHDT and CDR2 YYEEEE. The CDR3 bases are TGTGCCAGCAGCTTGGCGAGGGGGTCCTACAATGAGCAGTTCTTC. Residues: CASSLARGSYNEQFF.

Here the CDR3 DNA reads TGTGCCAGCAGTTCCCCGGGGGGACAGTACACAGATACGCAGTATTTT. Translated, it gives CASSSPGGQYTDTQYF. V and J are TRBV28 and TRBJ2-3; the D gene could be TRBD1 or TRBD2 (7 bases each). The V gene lost 4 bases and the J gene lost 2 bases, with 16 bases spanning the gap. The CDR3 runs 16 residues. CDR1 and CDR2 (germline): MDHEN, SYDVKM.